The 23 T cell receptor beta chains presented below share a single source sample, sequenced in a study of T cells in narcolepsy. TCRdb's copy holds only in-frame clones and misses some; the assay was immunoSEQ multiplex PCR. The data hold roughly 38,000 clones, with under 85% observed a single time. The specimen sequenced was CD45RA- memory CD4+ T cells from PBMCs. Receptors originate from a human donor with narcolepsy.

The chain has TRBV4-2 and TRBJ1-5; 7 bases map to TRBD1. CDR1 is LGHNA, CDR2 YNFKEQ, per germline. J gave up 7 bases and V 3 bases, and 6 bases lay outside the gene matches. There are 14 residues in the CDR3. The DNA of the CDR3 is TGTGCCAGCAGCCATCCCGACAGGGAGCAGCCCCAGCATTTT. Protein: CASSHPDREQPQHF.

This clone showed up just once. The rearrangement joins TRBV28 to TRBJ1-5; 9 nucleotides agree with TRBD1. The germline V gene has CDR1 MDHEN and CDR2 SYDVKM. The V segment lost 4 bases and the J segment 0 bases; nucleotides outside the gene matches: 4. The CDR3 consists of 16 residues. The CDR3 DNA reads as TGTGCCAGCAGTTGGGGACAGGGCGGTAGCAATCAGCCCCAGCATTTT. Amino acid sequence: CASSWGQGGSNQPQHF.

The chain has TRBV30 and TRBJ1-5; 7 nucleotides match TRBD1. The CDR3 spans 15 residues. With V trimmed by 0 bases and J by 3 bases, 5 bases remained unmatched. CDR1 and CDR2 (germline): GTSNPN, SVGIG (reference sequence). CDR3 nucleotides: TGTGCCTGGAGTGTAAGGACAGGCGTCAATCAGCCCCAGCATTTT. It translates to CAWSVRTGVNQPQHF.

The rearrangement joins TRBV19 to TRBJ2-3; unclear D gene. V gave up 0 bases and J gave up 2 bases, with 9 bases separating them. Per germline, CDR1 LNHDA and CDR2 SQIVND (reference sequence). The CDR3 consists of 15 residues. CDR3 residues: CASSIDPRFTDTQYF. The CDR3 DNA is TGTGCCAGTAGTATAGATCCCAGATTCACAGATACGCAGTATTTT.

The chain couples TRBV6-6 to TRBJ1-3; the D is unclear. CDR3 size: 14 residues. The V and J ends lost 0 bases and 4 bases respectively, with 7 bases between them. Germline CDR1 is MNHNY and CDR2 is SVGAGI (reference sequence). CDR3 DNA sequence: TGTGCCAGCAGTTACTCCGACATGGGAAACACCATATATTTT. Amino acids: CASSYSDMGNTIYF.

J is TRBJ2-1 and V is TRBV7-8; tentative D call: TRBD2 (7 bases). Looked up from germline, CDR1 is SGHVS and CDR2 is FQNEAQ. This CDR3 region has 16 residues. Trimming removed 6 bases from V and 1 base from J, with 16 bases in between. CDR3 sequence: CASSSNAGASYNEQFF. CDR3 DNA sequence: TGTGCCAGCAGTTCTAATGCGGGGGCATCCTACAATGAGCAGTTCTTC.

The CDR3 loop reads CASSPTPGTGNAFF. CDR3 coding DNA: TGTGCCAGCAGCCCCACCCCTGGGACAGGGAACGCTTTCTTT. The V gene is TRBV6-4, the J gene TRBJ1-1; 9 nucleotides line up with TRBD1. This CDR3 is built from 14 residues. CDR1 and CDR2 (germline): MRHNA, SNTAGT. The junction had 13 bases not matched to a gene; V was cut back by 6 bases and J by 11 bases.

This chain uses TRBV10-3 with TRBJ1-2; D call uncertain. Germline-derived CDR1 and CDR2 are ENHRY and SYGVKD. Trimming stripped 0 bases from V and 5 bases from J, with 13 bases between. CDR3 length: 15 amino acids. CDR3 nucleotide sequence: TGTGCCATCAGTGAGTCGACGCCCGGAACTTATGGCTACACCTTC. Amino acid sequence: CAISESTPGTYGYTF.

The V call is TRBV7-9, the J call TRBJ1-5; 7 bases are shared with TRBD1. Germline V gives CDR1 SEHNR, CDR2 FQNEAQ (reference sequence). Losses at the gene ends were 4 bases for V and 4 bases for J; bases not matched to a gene: 10. There are 16 residues in the CDR3. The CDR3 DNA sequence: TGTGCCAGCAGCTCGGCAGGGGGTGGCCTAAATCAGCCCCAGCATTTT. Translation gives CASSSAGGGLNQPQHF.

The rearrangement links TRBV18 to TRBJ2-1; D tentatively fits TRBD1 or TRBD2 (5 bases each). The CDR3 is made up of 13 amino acids. With 1 base removed from V and 12 bases from J, the gap between germline ends came to 13 bases. Per germline, CDR1 KGHSH and CDR2 LQKENI. The CDR3 loop is CASSPRWGMSQFF. Here the CDR3 DNA reads TGTGCCAGCTCACCACGCTGGGGGATGTCGCAGTTCTTC.

V usage is TRBV7-8 and J usage is TRBJ1-5, with TRBD1 matching 9 bases. Trimming took 5 bases from V and 4 from J; bases not matched to a gene: 6. The CDR3 covers 15 residues. Germline V gene lookup returns CDR1 SGHVS and CDR2 FQNEAQ. The CDR3 spells CASSARQGVNQPQHF. The CDR3 DNA sequence: TGTGCCAGCAGCGCGCGACAGGGGGTAAATCAGCCCCAGCATTTT.

The rearrangement uses TRBV28 and TRBJ1-6; D remains unclear. The length of the CDR3 is 13 residues. Germline V lookup: CDR1 MDHEN, CDR2 SYDVKM. V was trimmed by 10 bases and J by 7 bases, leaving 14 bases between them. The CDR3 sequence is CATLPYNNSPLHF. In nucleotides, the CDR3 is TGTGCCACCCTCCCGTACAACAATTCACCCCTCCACTTT.

This clone came up a few times. V gene TRBV7-2 combines with J gene TRBJ2-7, with D perhaps matching TRBD2 (6 bases). Trimming cost V 4 bases and J 5 bases, with 18 bases left between them. CDR1 SGHTA and CDR2 FQGNSA come from the germline V gene. This CDR3 is 15 amino acids long. CDR3 nucleotides: TGTGCCAGCAGCTCTAGAGGGGCGGGGAGGAACGAGCAGTACTTC. This gives the protein CASSSRGAGRNEQYF.

Only a few counts were recorded for this clone. The rearrangement links TRBV28 to TRBJ1-5, with no clear D. Trimming left V 7 bases short and J 0 bases short, with 10 bases between. Germline CDR1 and CDR2: MDHEN and SYDVKM. The CDR3 has 14 amino acids. CDR3 nucleotide sequence: TGTGCCAGCATAGGTGTAAATAGCAATCAGCCCCAGCATTTT. It translates to CASIGVNSNQPQHF.

This clone occurred a few times. The gene calls are TRBV7-8 and TRBJ1-1, with TRBD1 matching over 8 bases. CDR3 length: 14 amino acids. After removal of 4 bases from V and 3 bases from J, the junction contained 4 bases not matched to a gene. Germline V gene sequence: CDR1 SGHVS, CDR2 FQNEAQ. The CDR3 DNA reads as TGTGCCAGCAGCTACCAGACAGGGGACACTGAAGCTTTCTTT. It is translated as CASSYQTGDTEAFF.

J is TRBJ1-5 and V is TRBV6-5; possible D gene TRBD1, 6 bases. Trimming shortened V by 4 bases and J by 3 bases, and 10 bases separated the two germline ends. In germline, CDR1 is MNHEY, CDR2 SVGAGI. The CDR3 has 14 residues. CDR3 in amino acids: CASSLQGLNQPQHF. As DNA, the CDR3 is TGTGCCAGCAGTTTACAGGGCCTCAATCAGCCCCAGCATTTT.

This chain connects TRBV5-1 to TRBJ2-5; D gene ambiguous. This CDR3 has 16 amino acids. Germline V gene lookup returns CDR1 SGHRS and CDR2 YFSETQ. V dropped 0 bases and J dropped 1 base, with 13 bases sitting between them. Here the CDR3 reads CASSLAPSGPQETQYF. The CDR3, as DNA: TGCGCCAGCAGCTTGGCTCCCTCCGGGCCCCAAGAGACCCAGTACTTC. Full variable domain (remainder filled in from reference TRBV5-1 and TRBJ2-5): KAGVTQTPRYLIKTRGQQVTLSCSPISGHRSVSWYQQTPGQGLQFLFEYFSETQRNKGNFPGRFSGRQFSNSRSEMNVSTLELGDSALYLCASSLAPSGPQETQYFGPGTRLLVL.

The gene calls are TRBV28 and TRBJ1-2, with TRBD1 identical over 8 bases. There are 15 residues in the CDR3. The germline CDR1 and CDR2 sequences are MDHEN and SYDVKM. V shed 1 base, J shed 3 bases, and the junction held 4 bases outside the gene matches. This chain's CDR3 is CASSLSGQGDYGYTF. For the CDR3, the DNA is TGTGCCAGCAGTTTATCCGGACAGGGCGACTATGGCTACACCTTC.

The genes are TRBV14 and TRBJ2-3; D possibly corresponds to TRBD2 (5 bases). The CDR3 consists of 13 residues. Germline assignment: CDR1 SGHDN and CDR2 FVKESK. V dropped 2 bases and J dropped 4 bases, with 7 bases sitting between them. CDR3 in DNA: TGTGCCAGCAGCCAAATCGGGGCAGATACGCAGTATTTT. Translating gives CASSQIGADTQYF.

The J gene is TRBJ1-5, the V gene TRBV20-1; no reliable D call. The V gene lost 0 bases and the J gene lost 6 bases, with 3 bases spanning the gap. This CDR3 has 11 amino acids. Germline V gives CDR1 DFQATT, CDR2 SNEGSKA (reference sequence). The CDR3 DNA follows: TGCAGTGCTAGAGAGGGTCAGCCCCAGCATTTT. It encodes CSAREGQPQHF.

The chain couples TRBV7-7 to TRBJ1-1, with D tentatively TRBD1 (5 bases). The CDR3 runs 13 residues. V lost 5 bases and J lost 1, with 8 bases in between. Germline loops: CDR1 SSHAT, CDR2 FNYEAQ (reference sequence). As DNA, the CDR3 is TGTGCCAGCAGCCGACAGAGGAACACTGAAGCTTTCTTT. It is translated as CASSRQRNTEAFF.

The V call is TRBV23-1, the J call TRBJ1-4, with a weak D call TRBD1 (5 bases). TRBV23-1 qualifies as an ORF whose function is uncertain. The CDR3 spans 15 residues. V was clipped by 0 bases and J by 8 bases, with 13 bases between them. In DNA form, the CDR3 reads TGCGCCAGCAGTCAATCGGGGGACGATTACGAAAAACTGTTTTTT. It translates to CASSQSGDDYEKLFF.

This chain uses TRBV10-2 with TRBJ1-5, with 7 bases fitting TRBD1. J was trimmed by 1 base and V by 10 bases; bases with no gene match: 13. Germline V gene data show CDR1 as WSHSY and CDR2 as SAAADI. The CDR3 length is 16 residues. The CDR3 region is CAIHQRQGGSNQPQHF. The CDR3 bases are TGCGCCATCCACCAGCGACAGGGCGGCAGCAATCAGCCCCAGCATTTT.